This T cell receptor beta chain derives from a study of T cells in Graves' hyperthyroidism and ophthalmopathy (dated by TCRdb to between 2017 and 2020). Turning to the overall study: To identify distinguishing TCR V-J signatures, a discovery cohort of about 100 patients was used, comprising 40 to 45 with Graves' ophthalmopathy and under 60 with stable Graves' hyperthyroidism. Prospective prediction of ophthalmopathy was tested in an independent validation cohort of 18 hyperthyroidism patients and 15 to 17 patients who later progressed to ophthalmopathy. The 85 to 100 discovery patients were randomly split 7:3 into training and test sets. Thyroid tissue and blood T-cell repertoires from more than five Graves' hyperthyroidism patients were also compared in the study. Following sampling, methimazole starting at 30 mg daily was given to hyperthyroidism patients, and high-dose intravenous methylprednisolone was given to ophthalmopathy patients. TCR Vbeta CDR3 sequencing of 120 to 150 peripheral blood samples (43 ophthalmopathy, roughly 74 hyperthyroidism and approximately 17 progressor patients) is reported in the paper.

The study excluded patients with uncontrolled infections, other autoimmune diseases, pregnancy or lactation. Diagnoses were based on clinical symptoms, serum thyroxine and TRAb, thyroid ultrasound and orbital computed tomography. Trizol reagent was used to extract total RNA, and RNA quality was then checked on an Agilent 2100 Bioanalyzer. General study outcomes and caveats: No statistical method was used to fix the sample size in advance, and group allocation was not hidden from the investigators. Most expanded thyroid clonotypes (frequency above 0.001) were also detected in blood, suggesting blood repertoires may reflect thyroid immune responses. A 13 V-J signature model separated ophthalmopathy from stable hyperthyroidism, with 87.88% sensitivity and around 84% specificity in cross-validation and 80%/75% in testing. In validation, the model predicted progression to ophthalmopathy with approximately 71% sensitivity and about 73% specificity, a median of roughly seven months before onset.

TCR beta CDR3 regions were amplified from RNA transcripts. The first round of RT-PCR for the TCR CDR3 was performed with the HTBI primer set and the Qiagen OneStep RT-PCR kit. The libraries were constructed in a second round of multiplex PCR and then size-selected and purified. The libraries were sequenced on an Illumina HiSeq2000 using paired-end 100 bp reads. The authors' pipeline ran thus. SOAPnuke was used to process the raw data, with reads discarded if the reads contained adapters or uncalled bases, had a mean Phred below 15, or lacked an exact constant-primer or identifier match. High-quality paired reads were merged with COPE v1.2.5, and unique nucleotide sequences were defined as clonotypes. MiTCR v1.1 was used to align the clonotypes against IMGT TRBV, TRBD and TRBJ reference segments. Only V-J combinations with frequency above 0.0001, covering 99% to 99.2% of repertoires, were analysed. A TCS score was defined as the ratio between F50 (clonal expansion) and ExV (chaos), using BLOSUM62-based TCRdist between CDR3 peptides within each V-J. Welch's t-statistics and random forest reduced 500 to 550 V-J features to 13, which were used in a naive Bayes classifier (R e1071). The Morisita-Horn index was used to measure how similar the thyroid and blood repertoires were. The public reads were reprocessed in TCRdb via fastp at Q25 and MiXCR, keeping in-frame beta chains. Entries are consolidated by CDR3 protein sequence, retaining the most common genes and DNA. TCRdb, not the authors, supplied the V and J calls. The sample table holds 500,000 to 800,000 distinct CDR3 sequences, of which just under 45% were seen once. The ten largest account for under 8.5% of the sample.

This clonotype was seen a few times. Its specific antigen is unknown. Base qualities are not recorded, but no much larger clone differs from it by a single base. The trim is 9 bases for V and 3 bases for J, with a gap of 12 bases between the germline ends. Per the germline V gene (reference sequence), LNHDA is the CDR1 and SQIVND is the CDR2. The CDR3 spans 12 residues, from the cysteine through the phenylalanine. Solely the CDR3 DNA is kept, with 36 bases framed from the first base. Recombination joined TRBV19 with TRBJ2-7; TRBD1 is perhaps the D gene, given 5 matching bases. The clonotype originates from an adult man with Graves' disease, either hyperthyroidism or ophthalmopathy (not recorded which). Sequencing used peripheral blood or thyroid tissue (not recorded which). The CDR3 has the sequence CASTQTDYEQYF. The DNA is as follows: TGTGCCAGCACCCAGACAGACTACGAGCAGTACTTC. Where the CDR3 stops, the reference TRBV19 and TRBJ2-7 genes take over; the full variable domain is DGGITQSPKYLFRKEGQNVTLSCEQNLNHDAMYWYRQDPGQGLRLIYYSQIVNDFQKGDIAEGYSVSREKKESFPLTVTSAQKNPTAFYLCASTQTDYEQYFGPGTRLTVT.